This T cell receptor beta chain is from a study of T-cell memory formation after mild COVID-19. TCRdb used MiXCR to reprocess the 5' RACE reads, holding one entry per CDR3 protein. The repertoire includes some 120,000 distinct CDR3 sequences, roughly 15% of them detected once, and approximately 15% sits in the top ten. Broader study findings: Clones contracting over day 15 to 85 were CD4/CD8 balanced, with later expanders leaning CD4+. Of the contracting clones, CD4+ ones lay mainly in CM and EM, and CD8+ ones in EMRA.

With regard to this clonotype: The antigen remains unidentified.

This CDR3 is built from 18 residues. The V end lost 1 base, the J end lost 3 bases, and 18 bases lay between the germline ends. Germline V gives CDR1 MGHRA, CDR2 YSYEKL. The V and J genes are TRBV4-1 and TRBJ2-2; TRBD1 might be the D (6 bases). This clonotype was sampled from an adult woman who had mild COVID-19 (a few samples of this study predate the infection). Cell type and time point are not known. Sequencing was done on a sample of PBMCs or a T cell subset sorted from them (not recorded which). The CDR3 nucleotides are TGCGCCAGCAGCCAAGGGACAGCCGTGAGAAGTGACACCGGGGAGCTGTTTTTT. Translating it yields CASSQGTAVRSDTGELFF.